The 18 T cell receptor beta chains in this list originate from one sample, sequenced in a study of glioma-infiltrating T cells after dendritic cell vaccination (TCRdb year 2016). Library generation was performed with the immunoSEQ multiplex PCR assay. TCRdb holds this immuneACCESS table with in-frame rearrangements only. Some clones are missing; in checked studies, unresolved V genes explain under half, and the rest has no known cause. The sample table shows approximately 50,000 clones, and about 85% are seen once. The ten largest account for 9% of the sample. The meaning of the sample's time point label: after dendritic cell vaccination, including at tumor progression/relapse. Material: blood, obtained after dendritic cell vaccination. The receptors derive from a human donor with glioblastoma.

This clone came up a few times. The chain couples TRBV5-1 to TRBJ1-1; D gene uncertain. Germline values: CDR1 SGHRS, CDR2 YFSETQ. The CDR3 is made up of 14 amino acids. Trimming removed 0 bases at V and 2 bases at J, with 8 bases between. The CDR3 DNA follows: TGCGCCAGCAGCTTGGCGGCGGCTAACACTGAAGCTTTCTTT. Protein product: CASSLAAANTEAFF. The variable domain in full, with the rest retrieved from reference TRBV5-1 and TRBJ1-1, is KAGVTQTPRYLIKTRGQQVTLSCSPISGHRSVSWYQQTPGQGLQFLFEYFSETQRNKGNFPGRFSGRQFSNSRSEMNVSTLELGDSALYLCASSLAAANTEAFFGQGTRLTVV.

The chain recombines TRBV7-3 with TRBJ2-2, with a weak D call TRBD2 (6 bases). The CDR3 length is 13 residues. V was shortened by 5 bases and J by 7 bases, with 11 bases between the two germline ends. The V gene's germline CDR1 is SGHTA and CDR2 FQGTGA. The CDR3 DNA reads as TGTGCCAGCAGCGTCGGAGGGCACGGGGAGCTGTTTTTT. Translating it yields CASSVGGHGELFF.

J is TRBJ2-2 and V is TRBV19, with TRBD1 matching 9 bases. This CDR3 region has 14 residues. Germline CDR1 reads LNHDA; CDR2 reads SQIVND (reference sequence). V dropped 1 base and J dropped 6; count of bases not matched to a gene: 0. The CDR3 DNA follows: TGTGCCAGTAGTATAGGACAGGGGGCCGGGGAGCTGTTTTTT. This codes for CASSIGQGAGELFF.

The chain recombines TRBV7-2 with TRBJ1-6; D perhaps matches TRBD1 (6 bases). Germline V gene sequence: CDR1 SGHTA, CDR2 FQGNSA. V was cut by 7 bases and J by 8 bases, with 9 bases left in between. This CDR3 comprises 12 residues. The CDR3 sequence is CASNNRDSPLHF. For the CDR3, the DNA is TGTGCCAGCAACAACAGGGATTCACCCCTCCACTTT. The variable domain in full, completed from reference TRBV7-2 and TRBJ1-6, reads GAGVSQSPSNKVTEKGKDVELRCDPISGHTALYWYRQSLGQGLEFLIYFQGNSAPDKSGLPSDRFSAERTGGSVSTLTIQRTQQEDSAVYLCASNNRDSPLHFGNGTRLTVT.

This rearrangement joins TRBV5-4 to TRBJ1-2, with 9 bases lining up with TRBD1. The V segment lost 4 bases and the J segment 5 bases; nucleotides outside the gene matches: 6. This CDR3 has 14 amino acids. Germline CDR1 is SGHNT and CDR2 is YYREEE (reference sequence). The chain's CDR3 is CASSGQDRGYGYTF. The DNA for the CDR3 is TGTGCCAGCAGCGGACAGGACAGGGGATATGGCTACACCTTC. The whole variable domain, filled in from reference TRBV5-4 and TRBJ1-2, reads ETGVTQSPTHLIKTRGQQVTLRCSSQSGHNTVSWYQQALGQGPQFIFQYYREEENGRGNFPPRFSGLQFPNYSSELNVNALELDDSALYLCASSGQDRGYGYTFGSGTRLTVV.

The chain couples TRBV4-3 to TRBJ1-2, with 7 positions matching TRBD1. Unmatched junction bases numbered 7, after V lost 0 bases and J lost 3 bases. This CDR3 spans 16 amino acids. CDR1 is LGHNA, CDR2 YSLEER, per germline. The CDR3 DNA sequence: TGCGCCAGCAGCCAAGAGGAGGGGGCACTACACTATGGCTACACCTTC. Protein sequence: CASSQEEGALHYGYTF.

The rearrangement links TRBV5-6 to TRBJ1-2; 8 bases map to TRBD1. This CDR3 is 17 amino acids long. The germline V gene encodes CDR1 SGHDT and CDR2 YYEEEE. V shed 4 bases, J shed 3 bases, and the junction held 14 bases outside the gene matches. The CDR3 DNA follows: TGTGCCAGCAGCCAGACAGGGGACCCAACTGATGACTATGGCTACACCTTC. Translating it yields CASSQTGDPTDDYGYTF.

This rearrangement joins TRBV6-5 to TRBJ1-6, with D possibly matching TRBD1 (5 bases). The V end lost 4 bases, the J end lost 10 bases, and 14 bases lay between the germline ends. The germline V gene encodes CDR1 MNHEY and CDR2 SVGAGI. The CDR3 is made up of 14 amino acids. The DNA for the CDR3 is TGTGCCAGCAGTTCGCCGGGGGTTAGATCACCCCTCCACTTT. It encodes CASSSPGVRSPLHF.

This chain joins TRBV7-2 and TRBJ1-1; possible D gene TRBD1, 5 bases. The V gene's germline CDR1 is SGHTA and CDR2 FQGNSA. There are 14 residues in the CDR3. The ends were cut back, 5 bases at V and 6 bases at J, with 16 bases in the middle. CDR3 amino acids: CASSPPGDRSEAFF. The CDR3 nucleotides read TGTGCCAGCAGCCCCCCGGGGGATCGATCTGAAGCTTTCTTT.

To note about this clone: Other DNA sequences of this sample code for an identical CDR3. V is TRBV7-8 and J is TRBJ1-6, with a tentative D call TRBD1 (5 bases). The germline V and J ends were trimmed by 0 bases and 13 bases, with 16 bases remaining between them. Germline CDR1 SGHVS, CDR2 FQNEAQ. The CDR3 is 15 residues long. The CDR3 DNA sequence: TGTGCCAGCAGCTTAGCGGTTAGGGGAAGTTCCCCCCTCCACTTT. Amino acid sequence: CASSLAVRGSSPLHF.

This clone has only one observation. The chain recombines TRBV4-2 with TRBJ1-3; D uncertain. V gave up 1 base and J gave up 4 bases, with 5 bases separating them. Germline CDR1 LGHNA, CDR2 YNFKEQ. This CDR3 comprises 13 residues. CDR3 protein: CASSQVSGNTIYF. The CDR3 DNA is TGTGCCAGCAGCCAAGTCTCCGGAAACACCATATATTTT.

This clone occurred once. This chain uses TRBV9 with TRBJ2-5; TRBD2 is a possible D gene (5 bases). Trimming cost V 3 bases and J 3 bases, with 15 bases left between them. Germline V CDR1 and CDR2: SGDLS, YYNGEE. This CDR3 contains 15 residues. The CDR3 coding sequence is TGTGCCAGCAGCGCGTCGGGCGGGTTGGAAGAGACCCAGTACTTC. This gives the protein CASSASGGLEETQYF.

A single count supports this clone. This chain uses TRBV27 with TRBJ2-7; TRBD2 aligns across 16 bases. The CDR3 length is 17 residues. The germline V gene encodes CDR1 MNHEY and CDR2 SMNVEV (reference sequence). V shed 6 bases, J shed 4 bases, and the junction held 9 bases outside the gene matches. CDR3 sequence (DNA): TGTGCCAGCAGCCTTCGGGGACTAGCGGGGGGGCGGTACGAGCAGTACTTC. It translates to CASSLRGLAGGRYEQYF.

This chain uses TRBV13 with TRBJ2-5; 8 nucleotides agree with TRBD1. In germline, CDR1 is PRHDT, CDR2 FYEKMQ (reference sequence). The trim removed 5 bases at V and 3 bases at J, leaving 5 bases unmatched. CDR3 length equals 14 residues. In DNA form, the CDR3 reads TGTGCCAGCAGCCCTGGGACAGGCGAAGAGACCCAGTACTTC. This sequence encodes CASSPGTGEETQYF.

Written as DNA, the CDR3 is TGTGCCAGCTCACCACGGAGTCTAGGCGTCGGAACTGAAGCTTTCTTT. Translation gives CASSPRSLGVGTEAFF. The J gene is TRBJ1-1, the V gene TRBV18, with D unclear. V lost 1 base to trimming and J lost 5 bases, with 17 bases between them. Germline V gene sequence: CDR1 KGHSH, CDR2 LQKENI. This CDR3 is built from 16 residues.

The genes are TRBV4-1 and TRBJ1-5; 7 bases agree with TRBD1. This CDR3 has 16 residues. V was clipped by 4 bases and J by 4 bases; unmatched bases: 10. Germline loops: CDR1 MGHRA, CDR2 YSYEKL. CDR3 coding DNA: TGCGCCAGCAGCCCCCTGGGGCAGGGGGAGAATCAGCCCCAGCATTTT. This encodes CASSPLGQGENQPQHF.

V gene TRBV7-8 combines with J gene TRBJ1-1; D gene uncertain. Germline CDR1 and CDR2: SGHVS and FQNEAQ. V dropped 2 bases and J dropped 11 bases, with 12 bases sitting between them. The CDR3 contains 12 residues. The CDR3 loop reads CASSLSEYGAFF. The CDR3 DNA reads TGTGCCAGCAGCTTATCGGAGTACGGCGCTTTCTTT.

The genes are TRBV11-2 and TRBJ2-1, with 10 bases matching TRBD1. Germline CDR1 is SGHAT and CDR2 is FQNNGV. The ends lost 4 bases at V and 5 bases at J; junction bases unmatched: 5. CDR3 length: 15 amino acids. The CDR3 DNA is TGTGCCAGCAGCTCTCGACAGGGGGCTAACAATGAGCAGTTCTTC. As protein: CASSSRQGANNEQFF. Together with reference TRBV11-2 and TRBJ2-1, the CDR3 gives the full variable domain: EAGVAQSPRYKIIEKRQSVAFWCNPISGHATLYWYQQILGQGPKLLIQFQNNGVVDDSQLPKDRFSAERLKGVDSTLKIQPAKLEDSAVYLCASSSRQGANNEQFFGPGTRLTVL.